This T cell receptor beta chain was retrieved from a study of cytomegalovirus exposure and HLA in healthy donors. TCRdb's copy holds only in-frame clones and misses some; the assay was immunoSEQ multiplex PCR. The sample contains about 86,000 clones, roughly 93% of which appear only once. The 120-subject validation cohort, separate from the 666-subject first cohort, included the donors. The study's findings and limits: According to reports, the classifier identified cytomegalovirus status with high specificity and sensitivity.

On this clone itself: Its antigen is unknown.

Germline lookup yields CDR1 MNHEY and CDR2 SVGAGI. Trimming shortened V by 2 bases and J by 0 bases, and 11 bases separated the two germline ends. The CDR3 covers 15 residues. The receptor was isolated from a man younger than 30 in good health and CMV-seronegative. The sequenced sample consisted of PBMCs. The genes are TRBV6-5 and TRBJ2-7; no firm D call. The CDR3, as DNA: TGTGCCAGCAGTTACGTTTCCTGGAGCTCCTACGAGCAGTACTTC. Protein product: CASSYVSWSSYEQYF.